The 32 T cell receptor beta chains in this list originate from one sample, sequenced in a study of T cells in Graves' hyperthyroidism and ophthalmopathy. The investigators amplified TCR beta CDR3 regions from RNA transcripts. First-round RT-PCR with HTBI primers amplified the TCR CDR3 region. MiXCR, applied by TCRdb to the multiplex PCR reads, yields one record per CDR3 protein. Among hundreds of thousands of distinct CDR3 sequences, just under 45% were seen once, and the ten largest hold 7% to 7.5%. Sequencing was carried out using peripheral blood or thyroid tissue (not recorded which). Receptors originate from an adult man with Graves' disease, either hyperthyroidism or ophthalmopathy (not recorded which).

Ten or more counts support this clonotype. This sequence joins TRBV29-1 and TRBJ1-1; 8 nucleotides line up with TRBD1. The CDR3 spans 12 residues. Germline CDR1 and CDR2: SQVTM and ANQGSEA. V lost 5 bases to trimming and J lost 4 bases; unmatched junction nucleotides: 3. This CDR3 is CSVHTGGTEAFF. The CDR3 nucleotides read TGCAGCGTTCATACAGGGGGCACTGAAGCTTTCTTT.

The J gene is TRBJ1-1, the V gene TRBV25-1, with D unresolved. Trimming pared 3 bases from V and 6 bases from J, leaving 11 bases between. The CDR3 is made up of 13 amino acids. The V gene's germline CDR1 is MGHDK and CDR2 SYGVNS. CDR3 nucleotides: TGTGCCAGCAGTGACAGTGCTCGTGCTGAAGCTTTCTTT. Amino acid sequence: CASSDSARAEAFF. Full variable domain (rest looked up from reference TRBV25-1 and TRBJ1-1): EADIYQTPRYLVIGTGKKITLECSQTMGHDKMYWYQQDPGMELHLIHYSYGVNSTEKGDLSSESTVSRIRTEHFPLTLESARPSHTSQYLCASSDSARAEAFFGQGTRLTVV.

The genes are TRBV7-2 and TRBJ1-1, with a possible D match to TRBD1 (5 bases). The CDR3 spans 11 residues. CDR1 is SGHTA and CDR2 is FQGNSA in the germline V gene. Trimming stripped 10 bases from V and 1 base from J, with 7 bases between. CDR3 amino acids: CANGGNTEAFF. The CDR3 DNA reads as TGTGCCAACGGGGGGAACACTGAAGCTTTCTTT.

This clonotype was seen at least ten times. V usage is TRBV2 and J usage is TRBJ1-1; no reliable D call. Germline lookup yields CDR1 SNHLY and CDR2 FYNNEI. CDR3 length: 14 residues. V lost 6 bases to trimming and J lost 6 bases, with 17 bases between them. The CDR3 protein is CASRFGRGASEAFF. Written as DNA, the CDR3 is TGTGCCAGCAGATTTGGACGGGGAGCATCTGAAGCTTTCTTT.

The chain links TRBV7-2 to TRBJ1-2; 7 nucleotides match TRBD1. Per the germline V gene, CDR1 is SGHTA and CDR2 is FQGNSA. V dropped 5 bases and J dropped 4; count of bases not matched to a gene: 10. CDR3 length: 15 residues. CDR3 residues: CASSQDPTGLYGYTF. The DNA for the CDR3 is TGTGCCAGCAGCCAAGATCCGACAGGGCTCTATGGCTACACCTTC.

CDR3 DNA sequence: TGTGCCAGCAGTGACAGGGCTGATTCACCCCTCCACTTT. This translates into CASSDRADSPLHF. The chain employs TRBV2 and TRBJ1-6; TRBD1 might be the D (5 bases). V lost 3 bases, J lost 8 bases, and 8 bases lay in between. The CDR3 runs 13 residues. Germline V CDR1 and CDR2: SNHLY, FYNNEI.

This chain connects TRBV20-1 to TRBJ1-2; 8 bases are a match to TRBD1. Per the germline V gene, CDR1 is DFQATT and CDR2 is SNEGSKA (reference sequence). V lost 4 bases to trimming and J lost 5 bases; unmatched junction nucleotides: 9. The CDR3 is made up of 14 amino acids. The CDR3 DNA follows: TGCAGTGCTACCCCAGGACAGGGAGGTTATGGCTACACCTTC. This encodes CSATPGQGGYGYTF.

The chain uses TRBV12-5 and TRBJ1-4, with 9 bases aligning to TRBD1. This CDR3 has 16 residues. V shed 0 bases and J 5 bases; nucleotides not matched to a gene: 4. Germline CDR1 is LGHNT and CDR2 is FRNRAP. CDR3 sequence reads: CASGLVVGTGNEKLFF. Written as DNA, the CDR3 is TGTGCTAGTGGTTTGGTTGTCGGGACAGGGAATGAAAAACTGTTTTTT. The full variable domain, with the rest looked up from reference TRBV12-5 and TRBJ1-4, is DARVTQTPRHKVTEMGQEVTMRCQPILGHNTVFWYRQTMMQGLELLAYFRNRAPLDDSGMPKDRFSAEMPDATLATLKIQPSEPRDSAVYFCASGLVVGTGNEKLFFGSGTQLSVL.

This clonotype occurred many times. The chain combines TRBV10-3 with TRBJ1-1, with D unclear. The CDR3 spans 13 residues. Germline assignment: CDR1 ENHRY and CDR2 SYGVKD. V was shortened by 6 bases and J by 6 bases, with 14 bases between the two germline ends. The CDR3 DNA reads as TGTGCCATCAGGACCGACGGGAGATCTGAAGCTTTCTTT. Its protein is CAIRTDGRSEAFF.

This chain joins TRBV6-5 and TRBJ1-2; no clear D. V was pared by 5 bases and J by 4 bases, with 14 bases between. The CDR3 contains 14 residues. The germline V gene has CDR1 MNHEY and CDR2 SVGAGI. The chain's CDR3 is CASSPQSPIYGYTF. In DNA form, the CDR3 reads TGTGCCAGCAGTCCACAGTCGCCCATCTATGGCTACACCTTC.

This clonotype has at least ten counts. This chain links TRBV29-1 with TRBJ1-1; D is unresolved. Trimming took 7 bases from V and 3 from J, leaving 6 bases between them. Germline V gene lookup returns CDR1 SQVTM and CDR2 ANQGSEA. The CDR3 consists of 10 residues. The CDR3 loop is CSARDTEAFF. The CDR3 DNA follows: TGCAGCGCGAGGGACACTGAAGCTTTCTTT.

This chain joins TRBV7-9 and TRBJ1-4, with 8 bases that match TRBD1. Germline loops: CDR1 SEHNR, CDR2 FQNEAQ (reference sequence). Unmatched junction bases numbered 4, after V lost 6 bases and J lost 10 bases. This CDR3 is built from 12 residues. In DNA form, the CDR3 reads TGTGCCAGCAGGCCGGACAGGGTAAAACTGTTTTTT. This gives the protein CASRPDRVKLFF.

At least ten counts were recorded for this clonotype. This chain links TRBV7-2 with TRBJ1-5; maybe TRBD1 (5 bases). This CDR3 is 13 amino acids long. Per germline, CDR1 SGHTA and CDR2 FQGNSA. V was cut by 4 bases and J by 11 bases, with 15 bases left in between. The CDR3 coding sequence is TGTGCCAGCAGCTCCGGGACCGGCGGCTCCCAGCATTTT. Translated, it gives CASSSGTGGSQHF.

The table lists this clonotype with a few counts. CDR3 region: CATSRQTGLTEAFF. The CDR3 region has the DNA TGTGCCACCAGCAGACAGACAGGGCTCACTGAAGCTTTCTTT. The chain couples TRBV15 to TRBJ1-1, with TRBD1 matching over 7 bases. The ends lost 2 bases at V and 4 bases at J; junction bases unmatched: 4. The CDR3 has 14 residues. Germline assignment: CDR1 LNHNV and CDR2 YYDKDF (reference sequence).

The chain carries TRBV24-1 and TRBJ1-1, with D maybe TRBD1 (5 bases). Trimming removed 5 bases from V and 2 bases from J, with 8 bases in between. Germline assignment: CDR1 KGHDR and CDR2 SFDVKD. The CDR3 has 13 amino acids. Written as DNA, the CDR3 is TGTGCCACCAGTGGAGGGACTAACACTGAAGCTTTCTTT. It translates to CATSGGTNTEAFF.

On this clonotype itself: Since the CDR3 does not end with the conserved phenylalanine or tryptophan, this likely comes from a read error. The V call is TRBV9, the J call TRBJ1-4; 9 positions agree with TRBD1. The V gene end was trimmed by 4 bases and the J gene end by 4 bases; junction bases not matched to a gene: 8. Germline V gene data show CDR1 as SGDLS and CDR2 as YYNGEE. This CDR3 is built from 16 residues. DNA of the CDR3: TGTGCCAGCAGCCCCGAGGGACAGGGCTTTAATGAAAAACTGTTTTCT. As protein: CASSPEGQGFNEKLFS.

The J gene is TRBJ2-5, the V gene TRBV7-2; 8 bases are a match to TRBD2. Germline CDR1 reads SGHTA; CDR2 reads FQGNSA. This CDR3 region has 16 residues. Trimming at V came to 3 bases and at J to 4 bases, leaving 10 bases not matched to a gene. CDR3 loop: CASSLGPPGRGETQYF. The CDR3 coding sequence is TGTGCCAGCAGCTTGGGCCCGCCCGGGAGGGGAGAGACCCAGTACTTC.

The chain couples TRBV10-3 to TRBJ1-6; possible D gene TRBD1, 5 bases. Trimming took off 4 bases at V and 5 bases at J, with 9 bases between the two ends. Germline V CDR1 and CDR2: ENHRY, SYGVKD. CDR3 length: 14 residues. Here the CDR3 DNA reads TGTGCCATCAGTGTAGGGGTCGATAATTCACCCCTCCACTTT. Amino acid sequence: CAISVGVDNSPLHF.

This clonotype has more than one count but fewer than ten. The chain employs TRBV9 and TRBJ1-3; 7 bases are a match to TRBD1. The junction had 11 bases not matched to a gene; V was cut back by 1 base and J by 7 bases. CDR1 and CDR2 from the germline V gene are SGDLS and YYNGEE. The CDR3 covers 16 residues. The CDR3 sequence is CASSVRSLLGGNTIYF. Written as DNA, the CDR3 is TGTGCCAGCAGCGTAAGGTCTCTACTAGGGGGCAACACCATATATTTT.

This chain connects TRBV15 to TRBJ1-4, with D possibly TRBD1 on 6 matching bases. V lost 2 bases, J lost 0 bases, and 10 bases lay in between. The CDR3 spans 16 residues. Per germline, CDR1 LNHNV and CDR2 YYDKDF (reference sequence). For the CDR3, the DNA is TGTGCCACCAGCAGATCGACAGGTCCAACTAATGAAAAACTGTTTTTT. It encodes CATSRSTGPTNEKLFF. Full variable domain (remainder filled in from reference TRBV15 and TRBJ1-4): DAMVIQNPRYQVTQFGKPVTLSCSQTLNHNVMYWYQQKSSQAPKLLFHYYDKDFNNEADTPDNFQSRRPNTSFCFLDIRSPGLGDTAMYLCATSRSTGPTNEKLFFGSGTQLSVL.

The chain employs TRBV6-1 and TRBJ1-5; 10 nucleotides agree with TRBD1. The CDR3 loop spans 16 amino acids. V shed 2 bases, J shed 12 bases, and the junction held 13 bases outside the gene matches. Germline CDR1 and CDR2: MNHNS and SASEGT. CDR3 in DNA: TGTGCCAGCAGTGAACTATGGCGGGACAGGGGATTGTTCCAGCATTTT. It codes for CASSELWRDRGLFQHF.

This clonotype was seen many times. V is TRBV12-3 or TRBV12-4 and J is TRBJ1-2; 8 bases line up with TRBD1. The trim removed 5 bases at V and 3 bases at J, leaving 8 bases unmatched. The CDR3 length is 15 residues. The CDR3, as DNA: TGTGCCAGCAGTCCGAGGACAGGGTTTGACTATGGCTACACCTTC. Translation gives CASSPRTGFDYGYTF.

This clonotype was recorded at least ten times. V and J are TRBV7-2 and TRBJ2-7, with 9 bases that match TRBD2. V dropped 2 bases and J dropped 4; count of bases not matched to a gene: 12. This CDR3 comprises 17 residues. Germline loops: CDR1 SGHTA, CDR2 FQGNSA. CDR3 sequence reads: CASSLSASGASLYEQYF. The DNA for the CDR3 is TGTGCCAGCAGCTTATCAGCTAGCGGGGCCTCGTTGTACGAGCAGTACTTC.

This clonotype was counted ten times or more. This chain uses TRBV29-1 with TRBJ1-2, with 7 bases that match TRBD1. In germline, CDR1 is SQVTM, CDR2 ANQGSEA. The CDR3 covers 14 residues. V shed 1 base and J 4 bases; nucleotides not matched to a gene: 6. CDR3 loop: CSVEAGGQLYGYTF. The CDR3 DNA reads TGCAGCGTTGAAGCGGGGGGACAGCTCTATGGCTACACCTTC.

The chain joins TRBV20-1 to TRBJ2-7, with D perhaps matching TRBD2 (6 bases). Looked up from germline, CDR1 is DFQATT and CDR2 is SNEGSKA (reference sequence). V lost 3 bases and J lost 7, with 7 bases in between. This CDR3 comprises 10 residues. The CDR3 reads CSASGREQYF. The DNA for the CDR3 is TGCAGTGCTAGTGGGAGGGAGCAGTACTTC.

Notes on this clonotype: A much larger clone lies one base from this, so it may be a read error. The V and J genes are TRBV2 and TRBJ1-3, with 7 bases lining up with TRBD1. Per the germline V gene, CDR1 is SNHLY and CDR2 is FYNNEI. J was trimmed by 2 bases and V by 8 bases; bases with no gene match: 12. The CDR3 has 16 amino acids. CDR3 in DNA: TGTGCCAGCGGTGGACAAGACAGGGCGGCTGGAAACACCATATATTTT. It is translated as CASGGQDRAAGNTIYF.

This clonotype was detected ten times or more. This rearrangement joins TRBV9 to TRBJ1-5; D gene unclear. Germline CDR1 SGDLS, CDR2 YYNGEE. V lost 0 bases and J 1 base, leaving 5 bases between the germline ends. There are 14 residues in the CDR3. CDR3 nucleotide sequence: TGTGCCAGCAGCGTAGGCCTCAGCAATCAGCCCCAGCATTTT. Translated: CASSVGLSNQPQHF.

CDR3 sequence: CASLFGGRNSPLHF. The DNA for the CDR3 is TGTGCCAGTTTGTTCGGGGGGCGGAATTCACCCCTCCACTTT. The chain couples TRBV7-8 to TRBJ1-6, with D maybe TRBD1 (6 bases). This CDR3 contains 14 residues. Trimming left V 9 bases short and J 7 bases short, with 16 bases between. The germline gives CDR1 SGHVS, CDR2 FQNEAQ.

The genes are TRBV10-3 and TRBJ2-5; 8 nucleotides line up with TRBD1. V trimming: 5 bases; J trimming: 4 bases; junction bases outside the gene matches: 6. The CDR3 extends over 14 amino acids. CDR1 is ENHRY and CDR2 is SYGVKD in the germline V gene. DNA of the CDR3: TGTGCCATCAGTTCCAGGGGGACAGGAGAGACCCAGTACTTC. This sequence encodes CAISSRGTGETQYF.

The chain employs TRBV9 and TRBJ2-2; D remains unclear. The germline CDR1 and CDR2 sequences are SGDLS and YYNGEE. The CDR3 totals 14 residues. V dropped 4 bases and J dropped 2 bases, with 9 bases sitting between them. The CDR3 spells CASSRIGNTGELFF. DNA of the CDR3: TGTGCCAGCAGCCGCATCGGAAACACCGGGGAGCTGTTTTTT.

Ten or more counts support this clonotype. This sequence joins TRBV7-2 and TRBJ1-6; D is possibly TRBD1 (5 bases). The germline V and J ends were trimmed by 5 bases and 13 bases, with 18 bases remaining between them. CDR1 and CDR2 from the germline V gene are SGHTA and FQGNSA. CDR3 length: 14 amino acids. The CDR3 loop is CASSQERQGVPLHF. CDR3 DNA: TGTGCCAGCAGCCAAGAGCGGCAGGGCGTTCCCCTCCACTTT.

The table lists this clonotype with many counts. The chain joins TRBV24-1 to TRBJ2-5, with 8 bases fitting TRBD1. V shed 4 bases, J shed 4 bases, and the junction held 4 bases outside the gene matches. The CDR3 extends over 14 amino acids. Per germline, CDR1 KGHDR and CDR2 SFDVKD. CDR3: CATSEFGQGETQYF. The DNA of the CDR3 is TGTGCCACCAGTGAATTCGGACAGGGAGAGACCCAGTACTTC.